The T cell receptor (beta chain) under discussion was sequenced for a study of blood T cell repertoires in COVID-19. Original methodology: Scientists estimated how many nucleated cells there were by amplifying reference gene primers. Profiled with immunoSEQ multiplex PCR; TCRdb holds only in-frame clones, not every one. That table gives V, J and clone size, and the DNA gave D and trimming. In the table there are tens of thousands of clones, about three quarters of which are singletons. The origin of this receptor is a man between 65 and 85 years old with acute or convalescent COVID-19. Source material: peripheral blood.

Here the CDR3 reads CASTRDITTGELFF. Here the CDR3 DNA reads TGTGCCAGCACTCGGGACATTACCACCGGGGAGCTGTTTTTT. This chain joins TRBV2 and TRBJ2-2; a weak D match, TRBD1 (6 bases). Between the trimmed V and J ends, which lost 7 bases and 4 bases, there was a span of 13 bases. CDR1 SNHLY and CDR2 FYNNEI come from the germline V gene. There are 14 residues in the CDR3. Supplemented by reference TRBV2 and TRBJ2-2, the full variable domain reads EPEVTQTPSHQVTQMGQEVILRCVPISNHLYFYWYRQILGQKVEFLVSFYNNEISEKSEIFDDQFSVERPDGSNFTLKIRSTKLEDSAMYFCASTRDITTGELFFGEGSRLTVL.